This TCR beta chain is from a study of blood T cell repertoires in COVID-19. Source study methods: From reference gene primer amplification, estimates of nucleated cell counts were derived. Sequenced by immunoSEQ multiplex PCR; TCRdb stores in-frame clones only, minus some. That table furnishes V, J and clone size, whereas the DNA furnished D and trimming. Of more than 95,000 clones detected, roughly 90% appear once; the ten largest clones hold around 3.7%. The sequence was obtained from an older woman with acute or convalescent COVID-19. Specimen: peripheral blood.

The CDR3, as DNA: TGTGCCAGCAGCTTAGGCGTCGGAGGACAGTACACCGGGGAGCTGTTTTTT. Its translation: CASSLGVGGQYTGELFF. The chain combines TRBV7-3 with TRBJ2-2; D is possibly TRBD1 (6 bases). The germline CDR1 and CDR2 sequences are SGHTA and FQGTGA. Trimming shortened V by 2 bases and J by 3 bases, and 16 bases separated the two germline ends. This CDR3 has 17 amino acids.